Following are 27 T cell receptor beta chains from one sample sequenced in a study of vaccination and CD4 T cells after COVID-19. Cultured CD4+ T-cell DNA underwent Oncomine TCR Beta short-read sequencing. Using its own MiXCR run on the PCR reads, TCRdb lists one record per CDR3 protein. The table has about 20,000 distinct CDR3 sequences, roughly half seen once. Which antigens these TCRs recognize remains unknown. Described treatment: approximately nine-day PBMC culture with coronavirus spike peptide pools or control peptides (ViraFEST assay). This material consisted of CD4+ T cells from blood, cultured in vitro, taken before SARS-CoV-2 vaccination. The receptor set was obtained from a human donor who had recovered from COVID-19.

The genes are TRBV7-2 and TRBJ1-2; D ambiguous. This CDR3 has 15 amino acids. CDR1 SGHTA and CDR2 FQGNSA come from the germline V gene. V was clipped by 3 bases and J by 4 bases, with 15 bases between them. CDR3 sequence (DNA): TGTGCCAGCAGCTTCGAGTCCGTGTTGGGCTATGGCTACACCTTC. Its translation: CASSFESVLGYGYTF.

This chain joins TRBV11-3 and TRBJ1-2; D perhaps matches TRBD1 (6 bases). Germline lookup yields CDR1 SGHNT and CDR2 YENEEA. Trimming stripped 5 bases from V and 0 bases from J, with 16 bases between. The CDR3 totals 16 residues. The CDR3 loop is CASSVRTTGANYGYTF. The CDR3 DNA follows: TGTGCCAGCAGCGTGCGAACGACAGGCGCTAACTATGGCTACACCTTC.

The chain links TRBV6-1 to TRBJ2-5; D is unclear. The CDR3 has 12 amino acids. Trimming took off 6 bases at V and 4 bases at J, with 9 bases between the two ends. From germline, CDR1 is MNHNS and CDR2 SASEGT. CDR3 in amino acids: CASSFFGETQYF. CDR3 nucleotide sequence: TGTGCCAGCAGCTTTTTTGGAGAGACCCAGTACTTC.

The genes are TRBV11-3 and TRBJ1-4; 8 nucleotides line up with TRBD1. There are 12 residues in the CDR3. After removal of 3 bases from V and 15 bases from J, the junction contained 6 bases not matched to a gene. Germline V CDR1 and CDR2: SGHNT, YENEEA. CDR3 amino acids: CASSFGQGVVFF. In nucleotides, the CDR3 is TGTGCCAGCAGCTTTGGACAGGGAGTGGTGTTTTTT.

This clonotype has a handful of counts. This chain links TRBV11-3 with TRBJ2-2; TRBD2 is a possible D gene (6 bases). The CDR3 covers 14 residues. The germline CDR1 and CDR2 sequences are SGHNT and YENEEA. V was pared by 6 bases and J by 0 bases, with 8 bases between. This CDR3 reads CASRRDSNTGELFF. CDR3 nucleotide sequence: TGTGCCAGCAGACGGGACTCGAACACCGGGGAGCTGTTTTTT.

The gene calls are TRBV20-1 and TRBJ2-1, with D possibly TRBD2 on 6 matching bases. V lost 1 base and J 5 bases, leaving 15 bases between the germline ends. The CDR3 extends over 15 amino acids. The germline V gene encodes CDR1 DFQATT and CDR2 SNEGSKA (reference sequence). The DNA of the CDR3 is TGCAGTGCTAGAGCTTTTTACGGGAGTAACAATGAGCAGTTCTTC. Encoded protein: CSARAFYGSNNEQFF.

Concerning this clonotype itself: One end of the junction varies from germline; a read error may be responsible. The rearrangement links TRBV7-9 to TRBJ2-7; 9 bases agree with TRBD1. The CDR3 sequence is 15 residues long. Germline-derived CDR1 and CDR2 are SEHNR and FQNEAQ (reference sequence). This CDR3 is CANSFYGTGTYEQYF. CDR3 nucleotides: TGTGCCAACAGCTTTTATGGGACAGGGACCTACGAGCAGTACTTC.

V and J are TRBV2 and TRBJ1-1; no firm D call. The germline V gene encodes CDR1 SNHLY and CDR2 FYNNEI. The CDR3 length is 12 residues. V gave up 2 bases and J gave up 8 bases, with 9 bases separating them. CDR3 bases: TGTGCCAGCAGTGAATATTCGTTGGAAGCTTTCTTT. Translating it yields CASSEYSLEAFF.

This chain connects TRBV10-3 to TRBJ1-1; the D gene is possibly TRBD1 (5 bases). From germline, CDR1 is ENHRY and CDR2 SYGVKD. The CDR3 length is 13 residues. Trimming shortened V by 7 bases and J by 2 bases, and 11 bases separated the two germline ends. CDR3 protein: CAITDSTNTEAFF. DNA of the CDR3: TGTGCCATCACCGACAGCACTAACACTGAAGCTTTCTTT.

This clonotype was counted between two and nine times. The J gene is TRBJ1-2, the V gene TRBV27; perhaps TRBD1 as D (6 bases). The germline CDR1 and CDR2 sequences are MNHEY and SMNVEV (reference sequence). Between the trimmed V and J ends, which lost 6 bases and 6 bases, there was a span of 17 bases. The CDR3 is 14 residues long. CDR3 amino acids: CASRFVWGQDGYTF. The CDR3 DNA is TGTGCCAGCAGATTTGTGTGGGGGCAAGATGGCTACACCTTC.

The chain has TRBV19 and TRBJ1-2; D gene uncertain. This CDR3 is built from 12 residues. Trimming cost V 4 bases and J 8 bases, with 11 bases left between them. CDR1 is LNHDA, CDR2 SQIVND, per germline (reference sequence). CDR3 DNA: TGTGCCAGTAGTAGGACGGCCGGCGGCTACACCTTC. Its translation: CASSRTAGGYTF.

This chain links TRBV20-1 with TRBJ2-4, with D perhaps TRBD2 (5 bases). From germline, CDR1 is DFQATT and CDR2 SNEGSKA (reference sequence). The CDR3 extends over 14 amino acids. V lost 0 bases, J lost 1 base, and 7 bases lay in between. This chain's CDR3 is CSARDRDAKNIQYF. CDR3 in DNA: TGCAGTGCTAGAGATCGGGATGCCAAAAACATTCAGTACTTC.

This clonotype was seen only a few times. The chain links TRBV6-5 to TRBJ1-2; no firm D call. The CDR3 sequence is 13 residues long. Germline V lookup: CDR1 MNHEY, CDR2 SVGAGI. Between the trimmed V and J ends, which lost 2 bases and 3 bases, there was a span of 7 bases. The CDR3 reads CASSYITDYGYTF. In nucleotides, the CDR3 is TGTGCCAGCAGTTACATAACGGACTATGGCTACACCTTC.

J is TRBJ1-6 and V is TRBV18; 7 bases line up with TRBD1. After removal of 3 bases from V and 7 bases from J, the junction contained 9 bases not matched to a gene. This CDR3 contains 16 residues. The V gene's germline CDR1 is KGHSH and CDR2 LQKENI. The CDR3 here is CASSPYGTVQNSPLHF. The CDR3 coding sequence is TGTGCCAGCTCACCCTATGGGACAGTACAAAATTCACCCCTCCACTTT.

The rearrangement uses TRBV19 and TRBJ2-1; 10 bases are shared with TRBD1. Trimming cost V 6 bases and J 3 bases; bases outside gene matches: 8. Germline lookup yields CDR1 LNHDA and CDR2 SQIVND (reference sequence). The CDR3 sequence is 16 residues long. For the CDR3, the DNA is TGTGCCAGTAGCCGGACAGGGGGTGGTAGCTACAATGAGCAGTTCTTC. This codes for CASSRTGGGSYNEQFF.

The gene calls are TRBV12-3 or TRBV12-4 and TRBJ2-3; 7 nucleotides line up with TRBD1. Losses at the gene ends were 5 bases for V and 3 bases for J; bases not matched to a gene: 5. This CDR3 has 14 amino acids. CDR3 sequence (DNA): TGTGCCAGCAGTCCGGGGACAGCAACAGATACGCAGTATTTT. It yields the protein CASSPGTATDTQYF.

The chain joins TRBV7-9 to TRBJ2-5, with 9 nucleotides matching TRBD2. The ends lost 5 bases at V and 4 bases at J; junction bases unmatched: 5. Germline V gene lookup returns CDR1 SEHNR and CDR2 FQNEAQ (reference sequence). The CDR3 is made up of 14 amino acids. In DNA, the CDR3 is TGTGCCAGCAGCGTTGAAGCGGGAGGAGAGACCCAGTACTTC. Translated, it gives CASSVEAGGETQYF.

V and J are TRBV7-8 and TRBJ2-7; either TRBD1 or TRBD2 may supply D (5 bases each). Germline V CDR1 and CDR2: SGHVS, FQNEAQ. This CDR3 spans 14 amino acids. Trimming stripped 4 bases from V and 9 bases from J, with 19 bases between. The CDR3 nucleotides are TGTGCCAGCAGCTCATTGGGACGGGTACACGGGCAGTACTTC. This codes for CASSSLGRVHGQYF.

This clonotype turned up a few times. The chain has TRBV27 and TRBJ1-2, with D tentatively TRBD1 (6 bases). Germline V gene lookup returns CDR1 MNHEY and CDR2 SMNVEV (reference sequence). The CDR3 is 12 residues long. The V and J ends lost 4 bases and 8 bases respectively, with 11 bases between them. The CDR3 sequence is CASSSRTGGYTF. The DNA of the CDR3 is TGTGCCAGCAGTTCAAGAACAGGGGGCTACACCTTC.

Comment on this clonotype: One junction end does not reproduce the germline sequence, and a read error may be involved. The chain carries TRBV12-3 or TRBV12-4 and TRBJ1-5; tentatively, D is TRBD1 (6 bases). This CDR3 spans 13 amino acids. CDR3 coding DNA: TGTGCCAGCAGTTTAACAGGGAGCCAGCTCCAGCATTTT. This sequence encodes CASSLTGSQLQHF.

This rearrangement joins TRBV24-1 to TRBJ2-5; TRBD1 might be the D (6 bases). CDR1 KGHDR and CDR2 SFDVKD come from the germline V gene. The ends were cut back, 5 bases at V and 5 bases at J, with 17 bases in the middle. The CDR3 is 15 residues long. The CDR3 spells CATSGRDTRKETQYF. Written as DNA, the CDR3 is TGTGCCACCAGTGGTAGGGACACTCGAAAGGAGACCCAGTACTTC.

The count of this clonotype is one. The chain couples TRBV12-3 or TRBV12-4 to TRBJ1-2; TRBD1 might be the D (6 bases). This CDR3 region has 14 residues. Trimming removed 3 bases at V and 6 bases at J, with 14 bases between. CDR3: CASSFRTAFDGYTF. Written as DNA, the CDR3 is TGTGCCAGCAGTTTCCGGACAGCCTTCGATGGCTACACCTTC.

The chain is built from TRBV6-2 or TRBV6-3 and TRBJ2-7, with 9 bases fitting TRBD1. The CDR3 runs 13 residues. Germline CDR1 is MNHEY and CDR2 is SVGEGT. The J segment lost 4 bases and the V segment lost 10 bases, leaving 8 bases of the junction unmatched. The CDR3 DNA reads TGTGCCACCGGGACAGGGTTGCCGTACGAGCAGTACTTC. Translated, it gives CATGTGLPYEQYF.

The chain joins TRBV6-1 to TRBJ1-1; TRBD1 might be the D (6 bases). This CDR3 has 14 residues. Trimming took off 6 bases at V and 6 bases at J, with 17 bases between the two ends. CDR1 is MNHNS and CDR2 is SASEGT in the germline V gene. CDR3 sequence: CASRSQGLGAEAFF. The CDR3, as DNA: TGTGCCAGCAGGTCCCAGGGGCTGGGCGCTGAAGCTTTCTTT.

The rearrangement links TRBV20-1 to TRBJ1-5; unclear D gene. Germline V lookup: CDR1 DFQATT, CDR2 SNEGSKA (reference sequence). There are 15 residues in the CDR3. V was pared by 1 base and J by 5 bases, with 15 bases between. CDR3 sequence: CSARVSGTVDQPQHF. CDR3 bases: TGCAGTGCTAGAGTTTCCGGCACCGTCGATCAGCCCCAGCATTTT.

This sequence joins TRBV4-2 and TRBJ1-6; D gene uncertain. The CDR3 length is 17 residues. The V end was cut by 1 base, the J end by 5 bases, with 15 bases between. The germline gives CDR1 LGHNA, CDR2 YNFKEQ. The CDR3 sequence: CASSQALGSANNSPLHF. The CDR3 DNA reads as TGTGCCAGCAGCCAAGCCCTGGGGAGCGCGAATAATTCACCCCTCCACTTT.

This rearrangement joins TRBV7-2 to TRBJ1-1; TRBD1 might be the D (5 bases). The CDR3 sequence is 15 residues long. With 0 bases removed from V and 0 bases from J, the gap between germline ends came to 8 bases. Germline values: CDR1 SGHTA, CDR2 FQGNSA. The DNA for the CDR3 is TGTGCCAGCAGCTTAGCCCAGGGTATGAACACTGAAGCTTTCTTT. Translating gives CASSLAQGMNTEAFF.